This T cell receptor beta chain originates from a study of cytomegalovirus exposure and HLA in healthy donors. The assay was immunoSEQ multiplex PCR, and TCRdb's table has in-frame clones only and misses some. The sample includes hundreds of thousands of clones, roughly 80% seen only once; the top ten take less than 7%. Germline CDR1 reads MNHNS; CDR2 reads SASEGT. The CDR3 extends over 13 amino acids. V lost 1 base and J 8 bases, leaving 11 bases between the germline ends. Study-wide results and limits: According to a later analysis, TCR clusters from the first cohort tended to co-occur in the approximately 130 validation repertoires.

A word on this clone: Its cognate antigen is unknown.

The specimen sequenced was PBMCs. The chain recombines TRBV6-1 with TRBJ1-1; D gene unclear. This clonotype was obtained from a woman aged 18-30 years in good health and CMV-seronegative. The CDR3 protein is CASSEGQAGEAFF. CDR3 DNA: TGTGCCAGCAGTGAAGGGCAAGCTGGGGAAGCTTTCTTT.